This T cell receptor beta chain was documented in a study of T cell responses to AZD1222 COVID-19 vaccine. Study results and limitations: Baseline serology detected seropositivity in only a handful of AZD1222 recipients. Spike-specific TCRs gained breadth and depth after people received two AZD1222 doses.

CDR1 LNHDA and CDR2 SQIVND come from the germline V gene (reference sequence). V lost 1 base, J lost 0 bases, and 7 bases lay in between. The CDR3 consists of 15 residues. Here immunoSEQ multiplex PCR was the method, and the copy in TCRdb shows in-frame clones only, minus some. The table lists around 110,000 clones, 80% to 95% of them singletons, with roughly 9% in the top ten. Notes on this clone: What it binds is not known.

This specimen consisted of peripheral blood, obtained 28 days after the second AZD1222 dose. This clonotype was sampled from an adult who received the AZD1222 COVID-19 vaccine. The rearrangement joins TRBV19 to TRBJ1-3; a possible D gene is TRBD1 (5 bases). The CDR3 spells CASSIGQTSGNTIYF. Here the CDR3 DNA reads TGTGCCAGTAGTATAGGACAGACCTCTGGAAACACCATATATTTT.